Reported below is one T cell receptor beta chain. The antigen is not known. CDR3 length equals 13 residues. The V end was cut by 3 bases, the J end by 1 base, with 7 bases between. The germline gives CDR1 SGHDT, CDR2 YYEEEE. TCRdb's table, derived via immunoSEQ multiplex PCR, lists solely in-frame clones and lacks some. The sample data list about 140,000 clones. This sample was included in a study of T cell responses to AZD1222 COVID-19 vaccine. Study observations and caveats: Baseline serostatus was positive in only six AZD1222 recipients. Spike-specific TCR breadth and depth both grew after two AZD1222 doses. Donors were chiefly white British, with a greater number of females, and clonal diversity was perhaps underestimated.

The sample consisted of peripheral blood. The chain links TRBV5-6 to TRBJ1-1; no reliable D call. The sequence derives from an adult in good health. The CDR3 protein is CASSSTQNTEAFF. The CDR3 coding sequence is TGTGCCAGCAGCTCCACACAGAACACTGAAGCTTTCTTT.